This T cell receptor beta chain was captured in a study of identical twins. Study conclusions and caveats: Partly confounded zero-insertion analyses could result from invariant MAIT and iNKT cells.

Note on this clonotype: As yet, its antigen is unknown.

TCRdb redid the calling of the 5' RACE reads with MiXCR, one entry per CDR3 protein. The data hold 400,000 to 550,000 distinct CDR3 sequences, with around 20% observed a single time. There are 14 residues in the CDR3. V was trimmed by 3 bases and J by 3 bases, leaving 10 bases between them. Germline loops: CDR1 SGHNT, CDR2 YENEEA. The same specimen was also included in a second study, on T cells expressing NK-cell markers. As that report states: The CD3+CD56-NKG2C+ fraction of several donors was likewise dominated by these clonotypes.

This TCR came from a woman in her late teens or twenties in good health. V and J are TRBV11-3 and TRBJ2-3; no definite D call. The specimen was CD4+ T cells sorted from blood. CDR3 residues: CASSFGRNTDTQYF. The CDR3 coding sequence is TGTGCCAGCAGCTTTGGCAGGAATACAGATACGCAGTATTTT.